The 18 T cell receptor beta chains below come from one sample, sequenced in a study of early T cells in non-severe SARS-CoV-2 infection (dated by TCRdb to 2020 to 2023). Library generation was performed with 5' RACE. TCRdb records NextSeq 500 as the sequencer. TCRdb ran its own pipeline on the public reads, namely fastp trimming at Q25 and MiXCR clone calling, and kept in-frame beta chains. Rows matching on CDR3 protein sequence are summarized as one entry with the most common DNA and genes. A total of roughly 69,000 distinct CDR3 sequences appear in this sample, 9.5% of them only once. The leading ten clones occupy under 7% of the sample. Sequencing was done on a sample of whole blood. These receptors were collected from an adult who was a healthcare worker with PCR-confirmed SARS-CoV-2 infection or an uninfected control (not recorded which).

This clonotype was detected ten times or more. The chain uses TRBV20-1 and TRBJ2-7; tentative D call: TRBD2 (5 bases). The CDR3 is 13 residues long. Germline CDR1 and CDR2: DFQATT and SNEGSKA (reference sequence). V was pared by 6 bases and J by 4 bases, with 16 bases between. The CDR3 region is CSAPLAGGYEQYF. The CDR3 bases are TGCAGTGCCCCACTGGCGGGCGGATACGAGCAGTACTTC.

This clonotype has just a few counts. The chain is built from TRBV5-6 and TRBJ2-1; TRBD1 matches 9 bases. Germline loops: CDR1 SGHDT, CDR2 YYEEEE. CDR3 length equals 15 residues. V shed 7 bases and J 2 bases; nucleotides not matched to a gene: 7. The CDR3: CASRAGQGAYNEQFF. CDR3 coding DNA: TGTGCCAGCCGGGCGGGACAGGGTGCCTACAATGAGCAGTTCTTC.

The J gene is TRBJ1-3, the V gene TRBV9; 7 nucleotides agree with TRBD1. Germline V lookup: CDR1 SGDLS, CDR2 YYNGEE. The CDR3 totals 15 residues. V was clipped by 0 bases and J by 3 bases; unmatched bases: 3. The CDR3 coding sequence is TGTGCCAGCAGCGTAGCAGGGGGTTATGGAAACACCATATATTTT. This gives the protein CASSVAGGYGNTIYF.

This clonotype has ten or more counts. The CDR3, as DNA: TGTGCCAGCAGTTACTCAAGGCACACTGAAGCTTTCTTT. Protein sequence: CASSYSRHTEAFF. The rearrangement uses TRBV6-7 and TRBJ1-1, with D unclear. TRBV6-7 belongs to the ORF category, with a function that is uncertain. The CDR3 contains 13 residues. The germline V and J ends were trimmed by 0 bases and 3 bases, with 5 bases remaining between them.

This clonotype was detected ten times or more. This rearrangement joins TRBV6-1 to TRBJ1-1; no reliable D call. Per germline, CDR1 MNHNS and CDR2 SASEGT. V lost 4 bases and J lost 3, with 9 bases in between. The CDR3 runs to 13 residues. Here the CDR3 reads CASSARGDTEAFF. The CDR3 nucleotides read TGTGCCAGCAGTGCCCGAGGTGACACTGAAGCTTTCTTT.

Ten or more counts support this clonotype. This chain links TRBV6-2 or TRBV6-3 with TRBJ2-1; no firm D call. The CDR3 is 12 amino acids. V lost 4 bases and J 9 bases, leaving 10 bases between the germline ends. Germline V gene lookup returns CDR1 MNHEY and CDR2 SVGEGT. CDR3 sequence reads: CASSWSAGEQFF. In nucleotides, the CDR3 is TGTGCCAGCAGTTGGAGCGCAGGTGAGCAGTTCTTC.

At least ten counts were recorded for this clonotype. The chain recombines TRBV5-8 with TRBJ2-3; weak D call: TRBD2 (6 bases). The CDR3 contains 14 residues. V gave up 2 bases and J gave up 2 bases, with 9 bases separating them. The germline gives CDR1 SGHTS, CDR2 YDEGEE. CDR3 region: CASSFSGYTDTQYF. In DNA, the CDR3 is TGTGCCAGCAGCTTTAGCGGTTACACAGATACGCAGTATTTT.

This clonotype was counted ten times or more. V gene TRBV6-6 combines with J gene TRBJ1-4; D unclear. Deletions cut 0 bases from V and 4 bases from J, with 3 bases between. This CDR3 is 13 amino acids long. Germline CDR1 and CDR2: MNHNY and SVGAGI (reference sequence). CDR3 DNA sequence: TGTGCCAGCAGTTACTCCGGTAATGAAAAACTGTTTTTT. This encodes CASSYSGNEKLFF.

This clonotype was counted only a few times. The germline gene is not matched at one end of the junction; a read error may be the cause. The J gene is TRBJ2-3, the V gene TRBV20-1; 7 bases agree with TRBD2. The CDR3 contains 15 residues. Germline CDR1 DFQATT, CDR2 SNEGSKA (reference sequence). The DNA of the CDR3 is TGCAGTGCCAGAGCCGGGACTACTAGCACAGATACGCAGTATTTT. This encodes CSARAGTTSTDTQYF.

The CDR3 spells CASSSAGTSGLNEQFF. The DNA for the CDR3 is TGTGCCAGCAGCTCCGCCGGGACTAGCGGCCTCAATGAGCAGTTCTTC. The chain couples TRBV12-3 or TRBV12-4 to TRBJ2-1; 11 nucleotides match TRBD2. V was pared by 6 bases and J by 6 bases, with 10 bases of the junction left unmatched. The CDR3 loop spans 16 amino acids.

The genes are TRBV7-2 and TRBJ1-2; possible D gene TRBD1, 5 bases. With 3 bases removed from V and 1 base from J, the gap between germline ends came to 15 bases. CDR3 length: 16 residues. Germline CDR1 SGHTA, CDR2 FQGNSA. The CDR3 region is CASSLAAGGVNYGYTF. The CDR3 coding sequence is TGTGCCAGCAGCTTGGCAGCTGGGGGGGTTAACTATGGCTACACCTTC. The whole variable domain, remainder taken from reference TRBV7-2 and TRBJ1-2, is GAGVSQSPSNKVTEKGKDVELRCDPISGHTALYWYRQSLGQGLEFLIYFQGNSAPDKSGLPSDRFSAERTGGSVSTLTIQRTQQEDSAVYLCASSLAAGGVNYGYTFGSGTRLTVV.

CDR3 protein: CASIMGRSTGELFF. CDR3 nucleotide sequence: TGTGCCAGCATCATGGGACGGAGCACCGGGGAGCTGTTTTTT. The V gene is TRBV6-1, the J gene TRBJ2-2; D possibly matches TRBD1 or TRBD2 (5 bases each). V was clipped by 7 bases and J by 4 bases, with 13 bases between them. Germline V gene data show CDR1 as MNHNS and CDR2 as SASEGT. There are 14 residues in the CDR3.

This clonotype has at least ten counts. The chain has TRBV28 and TRBJ2-7, with TRBD1 as a possible D gene (6 bases). CDR1 is MDHEN, CDR2 SYDVKM, per germline. CDR3 size: 15 residues. CDR3 bases: TGTGATTTCGCCAGGGGATTATCCCGCTCCTACGAGCAGTACTTC. Encoded protein: CDFARGLSRSYEQYF.

This clonotype was observed a handful of times. The rearrangement uses TRBV19 and TRBJ1-1; D ambiguous. The V gene lost 10 bases and the J gene lost 6 bases, with 15 bases spanning the gap. This CDR3 contains 12 residues. From germline, CDR1 is LNHDA and CDR2 SQIVND (reference sequence). The CDR3 coding sequence is TGTGCCACGGGTGCAGGTACCGCTGAAGCTTTCTTT. Translated, it gives CATGAGTAEAFF.

The chain recombines TRBV27 with TRBJ2-7; 8 positions agree with TRBD2. This CDR3 region has 12 residues. V gave up 8 bases and J gave up 1 base; unmatched junction bases: 1. Germline V gives CDR1 MNHEY, CDR2 SMNVEV (reference sequence). In DNA, the CDR3 is TGTGCCAGCCGGGGGGGATCCTACGAGCAGTACTTC. As protein: CASRGGSYEQYF.

This clonotype appeared many times. The V call is TRBV20-1, the J call TRBJ2-1, with TRBD2 matching over 9 bases. The trim removed 4 bases at V and 0 bases at J, leaving 7 bases unmatched. Germline V gives CDR1 DFQATT, CDR2 SNEGSKA (reference sequence). The CDR3 has 16 amino acids. The CDR3 DNA is TGCAGTGCTACTAGCGGGAACGCAGCCTCCTACAATGAGCAGTTCTTC. This translates into CSATSGNAASYNEQFF.

This clonotype was detected a few times. The chain carries TRBV10-3 and TRBJ2-1; D perhaps matches TRBD2 (5 bases). The CDR3 totals 12 residues. The germline V gene has CDR1 ENHRY and CDR2 SYGVKD. V lost 6 bases, J lost 5 bases, and 8 bases lay in between. This CDR3 is CAIRRADNEQFF. The CDR3 DNA follows: TGTGCCATCAGAAGAGCGGACAATGAGCAGTTCTTC.

In its sample, this clonotype was seen a few times. The J gene is TRBJ1-5, the V gene TRBV15, with D unclear. The CDR3 is 15 amino acids. Trimming removed 0 bases at V and 5 bases at J, with 11 bases between. Per the germline V gene, CDR1 is LNHNV and CDR2 is YYDKDF (reference sequence). DNA of the CDR3: TGTGCCACCAGCAGAGATTTGGGATGGGATCAGCCCCAGCATTTT. Amino acids: CATSRDLGWDQPQHF.